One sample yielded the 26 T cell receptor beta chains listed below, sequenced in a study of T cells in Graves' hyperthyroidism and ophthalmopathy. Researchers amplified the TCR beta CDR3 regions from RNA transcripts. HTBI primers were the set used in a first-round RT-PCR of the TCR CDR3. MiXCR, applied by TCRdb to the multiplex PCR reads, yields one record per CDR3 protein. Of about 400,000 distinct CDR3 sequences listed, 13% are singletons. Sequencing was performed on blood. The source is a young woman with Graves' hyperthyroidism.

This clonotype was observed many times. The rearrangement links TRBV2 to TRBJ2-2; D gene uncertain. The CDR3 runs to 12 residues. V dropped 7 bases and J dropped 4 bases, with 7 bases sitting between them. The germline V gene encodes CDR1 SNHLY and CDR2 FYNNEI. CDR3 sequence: CASKRGTGELFF. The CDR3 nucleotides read TGTGCCAGCAAAAGAGGCACCGGGGAGCTGTTTTTT. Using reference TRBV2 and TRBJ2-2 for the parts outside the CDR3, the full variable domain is EPEVTQTPSHQVTQMGQEVILRCVPISNHLYFYWYRQILGQKVEFLVSFYNNEISEKSEIFDDQFSVERPDGSNFTLKIRSTKLEDSAMYFCASKRGTGELFFGEGSRLTVL.

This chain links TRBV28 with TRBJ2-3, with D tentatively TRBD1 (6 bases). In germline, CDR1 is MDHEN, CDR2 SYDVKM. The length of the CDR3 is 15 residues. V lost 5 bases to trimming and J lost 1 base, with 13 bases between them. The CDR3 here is CASSPPGERTDTQYF. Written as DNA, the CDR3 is TGTGCCAGCAGTCCTCCAGGGGAACGCACAGATACGCAGTATTTT.

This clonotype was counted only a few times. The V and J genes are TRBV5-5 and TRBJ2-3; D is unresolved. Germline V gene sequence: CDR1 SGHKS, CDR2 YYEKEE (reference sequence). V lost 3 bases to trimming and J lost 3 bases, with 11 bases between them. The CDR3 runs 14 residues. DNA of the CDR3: TGTGCCAGCAGCTACGACTTGTTAACAGATACGCAGTATTTT. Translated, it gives CASSYDLLTDTQYF.

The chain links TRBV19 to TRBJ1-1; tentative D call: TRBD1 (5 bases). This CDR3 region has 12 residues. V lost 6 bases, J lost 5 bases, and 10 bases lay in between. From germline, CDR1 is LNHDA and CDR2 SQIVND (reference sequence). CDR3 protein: CASRGGRTEAFF. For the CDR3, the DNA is TGTGCCAGTAGGGGGGGGAGGACTGAAGCTTTCTTT.

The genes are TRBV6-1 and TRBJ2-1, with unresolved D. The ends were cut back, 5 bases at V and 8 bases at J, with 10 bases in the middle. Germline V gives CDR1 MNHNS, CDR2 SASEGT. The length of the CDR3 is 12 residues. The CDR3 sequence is CASSPAEHEQFF. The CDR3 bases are TGTGCCAGCAGTCCCGCTGAGCATGAGCAGTTCTTC.

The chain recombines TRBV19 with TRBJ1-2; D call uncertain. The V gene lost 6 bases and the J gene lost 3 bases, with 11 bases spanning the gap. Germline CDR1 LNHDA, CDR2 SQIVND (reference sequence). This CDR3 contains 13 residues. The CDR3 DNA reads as TGTGCCAGTAGCGGACTCACACACTATGGCTACACCTTC. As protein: CASSGLTHYGYTF.

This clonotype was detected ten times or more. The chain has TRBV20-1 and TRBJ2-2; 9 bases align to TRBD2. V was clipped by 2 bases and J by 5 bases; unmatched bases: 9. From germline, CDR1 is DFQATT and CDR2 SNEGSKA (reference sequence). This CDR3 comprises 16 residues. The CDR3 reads CSARPPLAGGTGELFF. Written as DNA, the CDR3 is TGCAGTGCTAGACCCCCTCTTGCGGGAGGGACCGGGGAGCTGTTTTTT.

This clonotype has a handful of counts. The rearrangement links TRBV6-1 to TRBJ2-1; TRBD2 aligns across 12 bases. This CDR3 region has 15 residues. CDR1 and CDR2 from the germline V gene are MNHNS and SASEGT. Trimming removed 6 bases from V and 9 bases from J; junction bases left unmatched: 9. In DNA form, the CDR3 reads TGTGCCAGCAGCCAGACTAGCGGGAGTGTTGGTGAGCAGTTCTTC. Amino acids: CASSQTSGSVGEQFF.

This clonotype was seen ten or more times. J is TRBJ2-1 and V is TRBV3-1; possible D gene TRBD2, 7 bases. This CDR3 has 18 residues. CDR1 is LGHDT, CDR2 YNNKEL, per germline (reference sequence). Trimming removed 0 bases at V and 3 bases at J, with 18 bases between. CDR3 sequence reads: CASSQDRGSGDIYNEQFF. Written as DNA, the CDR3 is TGTGCCAGCAGCCAAGATCGGGGGAGCGGGGACATCTACAATGAGCAGTTCTTC.

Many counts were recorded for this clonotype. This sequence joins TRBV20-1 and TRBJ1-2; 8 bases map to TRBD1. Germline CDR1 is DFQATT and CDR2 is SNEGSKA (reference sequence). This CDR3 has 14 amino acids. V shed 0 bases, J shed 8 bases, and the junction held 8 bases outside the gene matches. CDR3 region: CSARDQGQGLGYTF. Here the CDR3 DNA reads TGCAGTGCTAGAGATCAAGGACAGGGTCTAGGCTACACCTTC.

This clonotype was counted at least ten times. The CDR3 DNA reads TGTGCCAGCAGTTTACACGGCTCTGGAAACACCATATATTTT. It translates to CASSLHGSGNTIYF. The chain links TRBV12-3 or TRBV12-4 to TRBJ1-3; D uncertain. The CDR3 loop spans 14 amino acids. V lost 2 bases and J lost 0, with 5 bases in between.

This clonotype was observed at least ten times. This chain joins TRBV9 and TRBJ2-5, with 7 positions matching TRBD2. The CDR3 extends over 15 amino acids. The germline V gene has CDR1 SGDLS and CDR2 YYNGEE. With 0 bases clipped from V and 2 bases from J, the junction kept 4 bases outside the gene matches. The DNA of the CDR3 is TGTGCCAGCAGCGTAGAACCAGCGGGACAAGAGACCCAGTACTTC. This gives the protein CASSVEPAGQETQYF.

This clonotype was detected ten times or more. CDR3 residues: CATSDPSGQGGIHEQYF. The CDR3 coding sequence is TGTGCCACCAGTGATCCATCGGGACAGGGGGGAATCCACGAGCAGTACTTC. The rearrangement joins TRBV24-1 to TRBJ2-7, with 11 nucleotides matching TRBD1. V was pared by 3 bases and J by 5 bases, with 11 bases of the junction left unmatched. The CDR3 has 17 residues. CDR1 KGHDR and CDR2 SFDVKD come from the germline V gene.

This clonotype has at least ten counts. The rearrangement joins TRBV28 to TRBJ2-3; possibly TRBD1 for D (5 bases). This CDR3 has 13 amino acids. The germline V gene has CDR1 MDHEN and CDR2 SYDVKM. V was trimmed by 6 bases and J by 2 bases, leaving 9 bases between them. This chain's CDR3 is CASSPGFTDTQYF. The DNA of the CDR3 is TGTGCCAGCAGCCCAGGGTTCACAGATACGCAGTATTTT.

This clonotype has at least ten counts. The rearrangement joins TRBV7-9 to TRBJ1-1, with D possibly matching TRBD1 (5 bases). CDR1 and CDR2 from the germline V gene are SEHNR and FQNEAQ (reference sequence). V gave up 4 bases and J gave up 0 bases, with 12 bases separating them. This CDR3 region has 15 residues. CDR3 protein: CASSSAGWVNTEAFF. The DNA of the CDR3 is TGTGCCAGCAGCTCTGCAGGGTGGGTGAACACTGAAGCTTTCTTT.

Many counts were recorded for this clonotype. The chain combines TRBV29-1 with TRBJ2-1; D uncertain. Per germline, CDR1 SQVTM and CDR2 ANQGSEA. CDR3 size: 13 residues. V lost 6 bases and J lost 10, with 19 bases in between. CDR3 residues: CSVAEGKAREQFF. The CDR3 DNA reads TGCAGCGTCGCGGAAGGGAAGGCCAGAGAGCAGTTCTTC.

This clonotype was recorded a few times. CDR3: CASKTGTGIYYGYTF. CDR3 nucleotides: TGTGCCAGTAAAACCGGGACAGGGATTTACTATGGCTACACCTTC. The chain joins TRBV19 to TRBJ1-2; 9 bases are shared with TRBD1. V lost 7 bases and J lost 3; bases outside the gene matches: 9. This CDR3 region has 15 residues. Looked up from germline, CDR1 is LNHDA and CDR2 is SQIVND (reference sequence).

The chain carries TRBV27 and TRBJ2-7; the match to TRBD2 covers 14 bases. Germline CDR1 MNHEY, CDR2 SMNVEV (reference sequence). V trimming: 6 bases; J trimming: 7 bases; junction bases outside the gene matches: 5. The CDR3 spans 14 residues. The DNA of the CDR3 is TGTGCCAGCAGAGGACTAGCGGGGGGCCCGGAGCAGTACTTC. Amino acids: CASRGLAGGPEQYF.

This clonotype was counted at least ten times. The CDR3 loop is CASSLEGTGGNTEAFF. CDR3 DNA: TGTGCCAGCAGCTTAGAGGGGACAGGGGGGAACACTGAAGCTTTCTTT. The genes are TRBV11-2 and TRBJ1-1, with 11 bases identical to TRBD1. Germline-derived CDR1 and CDR2 are SGHAT and FQNNGV. J gave up 1 base and V 0 bases, and 1 base lay outside the gene matches. The CDR3 runs to 16 residues.

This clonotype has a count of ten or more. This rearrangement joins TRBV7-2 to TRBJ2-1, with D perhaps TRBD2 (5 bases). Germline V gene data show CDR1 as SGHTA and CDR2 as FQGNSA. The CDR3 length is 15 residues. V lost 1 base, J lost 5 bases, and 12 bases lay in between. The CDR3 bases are TGTGCCAGCAGCTTAGGTGTCGGGATGAACAATGAGCAGTTCTTC. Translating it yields CASSLGVGMNNEQFF. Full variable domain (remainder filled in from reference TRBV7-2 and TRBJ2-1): GAGVSQSPSNKVTEKGKDVELRCDPISGHTALYWYRQSLGQGLEFLIYFQGNSAPDKSGLPSDRFSAERTGGSVSTLTIQRTQQEDSAVYLCASSLGVGMNNEQFFGPGTRLTVL.

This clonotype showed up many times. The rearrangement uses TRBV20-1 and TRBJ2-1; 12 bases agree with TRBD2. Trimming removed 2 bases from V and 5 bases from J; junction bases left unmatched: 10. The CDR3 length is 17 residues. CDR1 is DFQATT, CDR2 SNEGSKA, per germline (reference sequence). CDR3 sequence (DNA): TGCAGTGCTAGAAGACTAGCGGGAGTTCTTTCCAACAATGAGCAGTTCTTC. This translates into CSARRLAGVLSNNEQFF.

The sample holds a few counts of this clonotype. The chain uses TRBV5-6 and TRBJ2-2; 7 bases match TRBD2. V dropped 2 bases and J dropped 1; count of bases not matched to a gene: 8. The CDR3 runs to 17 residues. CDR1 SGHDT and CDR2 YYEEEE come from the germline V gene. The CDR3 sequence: CASSFSYGGRNTGELFF. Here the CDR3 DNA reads TGTGCCAGCAGCTTTTCTTACGGCGGGAGGAACACCGGGGAGCTGTTTTTT.

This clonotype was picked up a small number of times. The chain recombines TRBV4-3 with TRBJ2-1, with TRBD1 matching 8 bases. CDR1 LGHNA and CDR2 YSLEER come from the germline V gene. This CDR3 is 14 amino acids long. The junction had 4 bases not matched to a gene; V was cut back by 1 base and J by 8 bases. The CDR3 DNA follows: TGCGCCAGCAGCCAAGGGACAGGGACTCATGAGCAGTTCTTC. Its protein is CASSQGTGTHEQFF.

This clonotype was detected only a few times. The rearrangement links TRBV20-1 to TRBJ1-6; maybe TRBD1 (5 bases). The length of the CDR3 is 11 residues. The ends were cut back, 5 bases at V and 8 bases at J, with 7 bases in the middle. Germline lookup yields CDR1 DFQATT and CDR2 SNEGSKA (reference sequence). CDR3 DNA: TGCAGTGCTTTGGGGGATTCACCCCTCCACTTT. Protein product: CSALGDSPLHF.

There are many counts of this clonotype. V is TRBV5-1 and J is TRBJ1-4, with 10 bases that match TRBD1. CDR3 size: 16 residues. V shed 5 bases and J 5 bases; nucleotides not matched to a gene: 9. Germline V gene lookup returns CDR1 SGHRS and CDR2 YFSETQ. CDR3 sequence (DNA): TGCGCCAGCAGTCCAGCTCCGGGACAGGGGAATGAAAAACTGTTTTTT. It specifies CASSPAPGQGNEKLFF.

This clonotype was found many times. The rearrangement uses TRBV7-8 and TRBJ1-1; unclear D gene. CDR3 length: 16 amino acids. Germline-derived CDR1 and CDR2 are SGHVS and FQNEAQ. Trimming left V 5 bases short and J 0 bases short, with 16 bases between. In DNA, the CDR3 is TGTGCCAGCAGCCCCACTCCTCGTGGTGTGAACACTGAAGCTTTCTTT. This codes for CASSPTPRGVNTEAFF.